This T cell receptor beta chain was identified during a study of cytomegalovirus exposure and HLA in healthy donors. Study outcomes and limitations: The classifier was said to identify cytomegalovirus status with high specificity and sensitivity. Later analysis revealed greater clonal expansion in HLA-associated TCR beta chains than in equally common others.

PCR involved 60 Vbeta and 13 Jbeta primers. Method: immunoSEQ multiplex PCR; TCRdb's copy keeps in-frame clones and lacks some. The sample records more than 60,000 clones, roughly 72% being singletons. The V gene's germline CDR1 is ENHRY and CDR2 SYGVKD. The CDR3 is 15 amino acids. Deletions cut 2 bases from V and 2 bases from J, with 11 bases between. Comments on this clone: Its antigen is still unknown.

The chain carries TRBV10-3 and TRBJ2-3, with D possibly matching TRBD2 (6 bases). Specimen: PBMCs. This TCR was sampled from a man aged 40-49 years in good health and CMV-seropositive. This CDR3 reads CAISEGGSDTDTQYF. The CDR3, as DNA: TGTGCCATCAGTGAGGGGGGGAGTGACACAGATACGCAGTATTTT.